In its sample, the clone carrying this T cell receptor beta chain was seen once. Its antigen is still unknown. This CDR3 is built from 15 residues. With V trimmed by 6 bases and J by 2 bases, 9 bases remained unmatched. Germline lookup yields CDR1 SGHRS and CDR2 YFSETQ. These data belong to a study of cytomegalovirus exposure and HLA in healthy donors. The donors were members of the roughly 120-subject validation cohort (separate from the roughly 700-subject first cohort). Generated by immunoSEQ multiplex PCR, the TCRdb table keeps only in-frame clones and is missing some. The data hold fewer than 400,000 clones, with 88% observed a single time. General study findings and limits: Reportedly, cytomegalovirus status was diagnosed with high sensitivity and specificity.

The TCR comes from a man under 40 in good health and CMV-seronegative. Specimen: PBMCs. The chain recombines TRBV5-1 with TRBJ2-3, with TRBD1 matching over 7 bases. CDR3 sequence (DNA): TGCGCCAGCAAGGGGACAGTAGTAAACACAGATACGCAGTATTTT. This sequence encodes CASKGTVVNTDTQYF.